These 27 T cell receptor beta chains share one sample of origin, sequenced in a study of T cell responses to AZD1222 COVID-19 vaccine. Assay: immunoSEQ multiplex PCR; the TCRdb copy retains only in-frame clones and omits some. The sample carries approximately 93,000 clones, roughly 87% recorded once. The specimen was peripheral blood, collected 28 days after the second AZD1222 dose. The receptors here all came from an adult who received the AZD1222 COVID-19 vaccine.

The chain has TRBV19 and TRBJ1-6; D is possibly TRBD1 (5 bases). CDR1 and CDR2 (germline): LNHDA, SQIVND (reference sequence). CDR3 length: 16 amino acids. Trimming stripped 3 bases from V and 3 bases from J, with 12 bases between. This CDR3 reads CASSIRAGIYNSPLHF. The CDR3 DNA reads TGTGCCAGTAGTATTAGGGCAGGGATCTATAATTCACCCCTCCACTTT.

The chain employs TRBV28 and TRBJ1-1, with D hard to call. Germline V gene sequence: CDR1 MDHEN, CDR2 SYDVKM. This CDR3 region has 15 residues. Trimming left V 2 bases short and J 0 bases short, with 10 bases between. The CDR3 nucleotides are TGTGCCAGCAGTTTACTTCCGGGAATGAACACTGAAGCTTTCTTT. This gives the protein CASSLLPGMNTEAFF.

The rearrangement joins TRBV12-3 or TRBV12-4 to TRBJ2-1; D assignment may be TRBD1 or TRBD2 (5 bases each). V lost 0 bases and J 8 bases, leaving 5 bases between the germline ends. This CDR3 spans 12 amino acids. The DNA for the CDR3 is TGTGCCAGCAGTTTAGCGGGGGATGAGCAGTTCTTC. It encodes CASSLAGDEQFF.

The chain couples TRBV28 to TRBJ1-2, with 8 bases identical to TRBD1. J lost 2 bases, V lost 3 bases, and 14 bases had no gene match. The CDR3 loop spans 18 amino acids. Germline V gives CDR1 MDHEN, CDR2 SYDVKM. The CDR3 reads CASSFPSPDRELNYGYTF. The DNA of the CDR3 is TGTGCCAGCAGTTTCCCATCCCCGGACAGGGAACTAAACTATGGCTACACCTTC.

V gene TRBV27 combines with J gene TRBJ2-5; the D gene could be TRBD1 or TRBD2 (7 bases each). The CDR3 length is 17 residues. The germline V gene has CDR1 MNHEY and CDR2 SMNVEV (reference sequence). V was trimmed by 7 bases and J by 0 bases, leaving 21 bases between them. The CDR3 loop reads CASTRGGGGMDQETQYF. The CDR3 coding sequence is TGTGCCAGCACCCGAGGGGGCGGGGGTATGGACCAAGAGACCCAGTACTTC.

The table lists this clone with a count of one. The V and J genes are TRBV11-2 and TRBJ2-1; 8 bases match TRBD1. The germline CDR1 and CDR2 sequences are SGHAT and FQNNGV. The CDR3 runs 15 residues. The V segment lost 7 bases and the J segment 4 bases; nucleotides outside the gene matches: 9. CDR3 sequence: CASTRPGQEYNEQFF. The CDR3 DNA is TGTGCCAGCACCAGACCGGGACAGGAATACAATGAGCAGTTCTTC. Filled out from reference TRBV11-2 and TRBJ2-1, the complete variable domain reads EAGVAQSPRYKIIEKRQSVAFWCNPISGHATLYWYQQILGQGPKLLIQFQNNGVVDDSQLPKDRFSAERLKGVDSTLKIQPAKLEDSAVYLCASTRPGQEYNEQFFGPGTRLTVL.

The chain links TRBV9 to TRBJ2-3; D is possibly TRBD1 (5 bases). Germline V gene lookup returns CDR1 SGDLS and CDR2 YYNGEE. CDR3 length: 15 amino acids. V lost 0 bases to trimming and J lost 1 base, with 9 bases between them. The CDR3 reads CASSVVGDGTDTQYF. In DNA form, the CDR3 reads TGTGCCAGCAGCGTAGTAGGGGATGGCACAGATACGCAGTATTTT.

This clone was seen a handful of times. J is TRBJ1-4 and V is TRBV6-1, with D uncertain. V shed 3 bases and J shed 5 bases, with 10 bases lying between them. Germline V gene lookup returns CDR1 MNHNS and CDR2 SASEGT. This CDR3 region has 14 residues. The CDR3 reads CASSEAGKNEKLFF. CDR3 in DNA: TGTGCCAGCAGTGAGGCCGGGAAAAATGAAAAACTGTTTTTT.

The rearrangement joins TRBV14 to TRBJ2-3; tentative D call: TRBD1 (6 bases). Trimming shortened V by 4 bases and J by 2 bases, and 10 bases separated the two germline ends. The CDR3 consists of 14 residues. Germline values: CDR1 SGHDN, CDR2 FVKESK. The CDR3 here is CASSPGQYTDTQYF. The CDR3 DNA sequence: TGTGCCAGCAGCCCCGGACAGTACACAGATACGCAGTATTTT. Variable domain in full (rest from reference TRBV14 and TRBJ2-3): EAGVTQFPSHSVIEKGQTVTLRCDPISGHDNLYWYRRVMGKEIKFLLHFVKESKQDESGMPNNRFLAERTGGTYSTLKVQPAELEDSGVYFCASSPGQYTDTQYFGPGTRLTVL.

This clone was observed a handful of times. In nucleotides, the CDR3 is TGTGCCAGCTCGCGGGACAGGGGGAATGAAAAACTGTTTTTT. It specifies CASSRDRGNEKLFF. V usage is TRBV18 and J usage is TRBJ1-4; 11 nucleotides align to TRBD1. The CDR3 spans 14 residues. J gave up 5 bases and V 6 bases, and 2 bases lay outside the gene matches. CDR1 and CDR2 (germline): KGHSH, LQKENI.

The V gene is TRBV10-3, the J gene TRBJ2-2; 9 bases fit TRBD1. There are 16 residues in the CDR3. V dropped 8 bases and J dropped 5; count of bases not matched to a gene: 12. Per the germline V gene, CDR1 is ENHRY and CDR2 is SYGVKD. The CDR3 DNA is TGTGCCATCGGGGGACATTCCGGGACAGGGACCGGGGAGCTGTTTTTT. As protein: CAIGGHSGTGTGELFF.

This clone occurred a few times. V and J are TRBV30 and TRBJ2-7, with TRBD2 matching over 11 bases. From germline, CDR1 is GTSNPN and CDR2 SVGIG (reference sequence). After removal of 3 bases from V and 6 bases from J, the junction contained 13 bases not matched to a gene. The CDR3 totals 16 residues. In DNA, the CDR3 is TGTGCCTGGAGGGACGGTCCGGGACTAGCGGTGTCCGAGCAGTACTTC. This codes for CAWRDGPGLAVSEQYF. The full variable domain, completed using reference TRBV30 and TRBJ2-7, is SQTIHQWPATLVQPVGSPLSLECTVEGTSNPNLYWYRQAAGRGLQLLFYSVGIGQISSEVPQNLSASRPQDRQFILSSKKLLLSDSGFYLCAWRDGPGLAVSEQYFGPGTRLTVT.

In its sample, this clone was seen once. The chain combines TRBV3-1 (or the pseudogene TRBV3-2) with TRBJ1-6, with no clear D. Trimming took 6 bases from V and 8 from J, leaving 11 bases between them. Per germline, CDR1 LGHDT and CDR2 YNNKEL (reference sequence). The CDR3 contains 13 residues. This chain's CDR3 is CASSLETDSPLHF. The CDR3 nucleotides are TGTGCCAGCAGTCTCGAAACGGATTCACCCCTCCACTTT.

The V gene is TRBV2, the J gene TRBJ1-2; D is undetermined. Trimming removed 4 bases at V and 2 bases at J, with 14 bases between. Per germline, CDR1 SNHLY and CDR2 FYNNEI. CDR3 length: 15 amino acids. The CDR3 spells CASSVALAGNYGYTF. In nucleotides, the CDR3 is TGTGCCAGCAGTGTAGCTTTAGCGGGAAACTATGGCTACACCTTC.

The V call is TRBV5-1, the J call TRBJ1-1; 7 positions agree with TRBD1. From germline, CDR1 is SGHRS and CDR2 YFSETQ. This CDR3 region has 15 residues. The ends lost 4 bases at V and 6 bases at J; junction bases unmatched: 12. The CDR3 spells CASSPDPGQSSEAFF. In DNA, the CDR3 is TGCGCCAGCAGCCCAGATCCGGGACAGAGCTCTGAAGCTTTCTTT.

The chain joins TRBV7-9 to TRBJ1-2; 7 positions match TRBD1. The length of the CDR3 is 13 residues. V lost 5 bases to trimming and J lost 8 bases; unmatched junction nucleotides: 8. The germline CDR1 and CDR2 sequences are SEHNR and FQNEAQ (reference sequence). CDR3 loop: CASSIDRVEGYTF. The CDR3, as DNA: TGTGCCAGCAGCATTGACAGGGTAGAAGGCTACACCTTC.

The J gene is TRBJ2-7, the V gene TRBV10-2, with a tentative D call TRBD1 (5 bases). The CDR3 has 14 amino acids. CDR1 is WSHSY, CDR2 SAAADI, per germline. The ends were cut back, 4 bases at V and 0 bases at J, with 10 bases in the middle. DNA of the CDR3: TGCGCCAGCAGTGTACACAGGAGCTCCTACGAGCAGTACGTC. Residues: CASSVHRSSYEQYV.

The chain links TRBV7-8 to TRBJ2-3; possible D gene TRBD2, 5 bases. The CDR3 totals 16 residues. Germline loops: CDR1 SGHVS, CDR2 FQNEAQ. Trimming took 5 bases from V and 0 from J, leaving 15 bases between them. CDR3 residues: CASSIGASRSTDTQYF. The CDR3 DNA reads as TGTGCCAGCAGCATCGGCGCTAGCCGTAGCACAGATACGCAGTATTTT.

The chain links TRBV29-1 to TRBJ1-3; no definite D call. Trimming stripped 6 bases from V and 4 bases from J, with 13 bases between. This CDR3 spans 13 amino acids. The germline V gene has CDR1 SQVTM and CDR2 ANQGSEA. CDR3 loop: CSVMPGEGNTIYF. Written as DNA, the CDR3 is TGCAGCGTCATGCCCGGGGAAGGAAACACCATATATTTT.

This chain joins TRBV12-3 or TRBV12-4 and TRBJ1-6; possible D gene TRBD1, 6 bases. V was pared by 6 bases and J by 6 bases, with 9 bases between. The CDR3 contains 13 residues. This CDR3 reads CASRGAPNSPLHF. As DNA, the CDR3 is TGTGCCAGCAGGGGGGCGCCTAATTCACCCCTCCACTTT.

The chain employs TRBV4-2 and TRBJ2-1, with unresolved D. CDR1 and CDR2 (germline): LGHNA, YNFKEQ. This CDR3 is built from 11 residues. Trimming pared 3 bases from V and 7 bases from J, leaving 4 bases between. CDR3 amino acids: CASSHGNEQFF. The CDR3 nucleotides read TGTGCCAGCAGCCATGGAAATGAGCAGTTCTTC.

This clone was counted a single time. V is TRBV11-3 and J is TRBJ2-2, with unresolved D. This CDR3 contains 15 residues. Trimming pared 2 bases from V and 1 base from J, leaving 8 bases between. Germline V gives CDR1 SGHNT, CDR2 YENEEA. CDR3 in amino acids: CASSLSAGNTGELFF. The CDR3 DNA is TGTGCCAGCAGCTTATCCGCAGGGAACACCGGGGAGCTGTTTTTT.

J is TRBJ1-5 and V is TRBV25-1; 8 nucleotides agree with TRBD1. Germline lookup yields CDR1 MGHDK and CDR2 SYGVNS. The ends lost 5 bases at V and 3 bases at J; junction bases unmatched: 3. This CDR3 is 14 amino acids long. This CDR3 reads CASSQTGVNQPQHF. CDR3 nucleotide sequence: TGTGCCAGCAGTCAGACAGGGGTCAATCAGCCCCAGCATTTT. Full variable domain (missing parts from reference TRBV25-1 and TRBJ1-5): EADIYQTPRYLVIGTGKKITLECSQTMGHDKMYWYQQDPGMELHLIHYSYGVNSTEKGDLSSESTVSRIRTEHFPLTLESARPSHTSQYLCASSQTGVNQPQHFGDGTRLSIL.

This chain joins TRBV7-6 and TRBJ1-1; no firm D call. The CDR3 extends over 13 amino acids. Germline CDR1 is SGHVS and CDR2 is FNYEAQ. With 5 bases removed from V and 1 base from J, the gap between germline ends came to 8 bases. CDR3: CASSAGENTEAFF. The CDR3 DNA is TGTGCCAGCAGCGCGGGAGAGAACACTGAAGCTTTCTTT.

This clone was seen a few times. The CDR3 bases are TGCGCCAGCAGTCAGCGGGACAGGGGGCCCGAGTACGTC. It is translated as CASSQRDRGPEYV. The chain is built from TRBV23-1 and TRBJ2-7; TRBD1 agrees at 12 bases. TRBV23-1 is labeled an ORF, and its function is uncertain. V dropped 3 bases and J dropped 11; count of bases not matched to a gene: 5. This CDR3 has 13 residues.

CDR3 DNA sequence: TGTGCCAGCAGTTTAGGCAGGGTCCCTGGCTACACCTTC. Protein: CASSLGRVPGYTF. The chain has TRBV12-3 or TRBV12-4 and TRBJ1-2; a possible D gene is TRBD1 (5 bases). The CDR3 totals 13 residues. V was cut by 1 base and J by 7 bases, with 10 bases left in between.

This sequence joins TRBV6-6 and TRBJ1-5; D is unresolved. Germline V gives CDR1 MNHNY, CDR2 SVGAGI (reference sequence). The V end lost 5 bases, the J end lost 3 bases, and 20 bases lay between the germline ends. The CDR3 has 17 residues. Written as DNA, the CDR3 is TGTGCCAGCAGTCCATTCATGGACCGGCTGAACAATCAGCCCCAGCATTTT. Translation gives CASSPFMDRLNNQPQHF.